This TCR beta chain originates from a study of neurological immune-mediated disorders. Regarding the study as a whole: HTLV-1-associated myelopathy displayed the greatest TCR clonal expansion, and multiple sclerosis exhibited the smallest, lower than that of healthy controls. Across subjects, expanded clones had no CDR3 amino acid sequences in common, pointing to private repertoires in all groups.

This CDR3 comprises 16 residues. The germline V gene encodes CDR1 DFQATT and CDR2 SNEGSKA (reference sequence). V was clipped by 1 base and J by 4 bases, with 19 bases between them. The team produced cDNA through 5'RACE using 10-nucleotide random UMIs. TCRdb analysed the 5' RACE reads with MiXCR anew, one entry per CDR3 protein. The sample records 40,000 to 45,000 distinct CDR3 sequences, roughly 12% being singletons. Volunteers from a blood bank in Maryland, USA, made up the healthy controls. This clonotype was picked up many times. Its antigen is as yet unknown. The sequence was obtained from a female donor in good health. Sample: PBMCs. This chain joins TRBV20-1 and TRBJ2-5; a possible D gene is TRBD2 (5 bases). CDR3 in DNA: TGCAGTGCTAGAGGGCTCTCTGGGAGTCTAGGAGAGACCCAGTACTTC. Amino acids: CSARGLSGSLGETQYF.